Listed below are T cell receptor beta chains from one sample, sequenced in a study of blood T cell repertoires in COVID-19. Profiled with immunoSEQ multiplex PCR; TCRdb holds only in-frame clones, not every one. The sample shows roughly 140,000 clones, 65% to 85% of them seen only once. Sequencing was performed on peripheral blood. The receptors stem from a woman aged 45-65 years with acute or convalescent COVID-19. The CDR3 runs from the conserved cysteine through the conserved F or W. A D gene is named only where the DNA matches it firmly. Not every row has a clone size; where given, it reads once, few, many or a size class.

j_gene: TRBJ2-5
d_gene: -
v_gene: TRBV27
abundance: -
CDR3aa: CASGEGGHGETQYF
CDR3nt: TGTGCCAGCGGCGAGGGGGGGCATGGAGAGACCCAGTACTTC

j_gene: TRBJ1-2
d_gene: TRBD1
v_gene: TRBV2
abundance: -
CDR3aa: CASSGPRSQGDNYGYTF
CDR3nt: TGTGCCAGCAGCGGGCCCCGAAGCCAGGGGGATAACTATGGCTACACCTTC

j_gene: TRBJ1-5
d_gene: TRBD1
v_gene: TRBV19
abundance: -
CDR3aa: CASRGQQDQPQHF
CDR3nt: TGTGCCAGTAGGGGACAGCAGGATCAGCCCCAGCATTTT

j_gene: TRBJ1-1
d_gene: TRBD1
v_gene: TRBV5-8
abundance: -
CDR3aa: CASSPQTGAVNTEAFF
CDR3nt: TGTGCCAGCAGCCCTCAGACAGGGGCGGTTAACACTGAAGCTTTCTTT

j_gene: TRBJ1-5
d_gene: TRBD1
v_gene: TRBV7-8
abundance: -
CDR3aa: CASSLDTGGGQPQHF
CDR3nt: TGTGCCAGCAGCTTAGATACAGGGGGAGGTCAGCCCCAGCATTTT

j_gene: TRBJ1-5
d_gene: TRBD1
v_gene: TRBV6-2/TRBV6-3
abundance: -
CDR3aa: CASSLLQGDQPQHF
CDR3nt: TGTGCCAGCAGCTTACTTCAGGGGGATCAGCCCCAGCATTTT

j_gene: TRBJ2-3
d_gene: TRBD2
v_gene: TRBV5-4
abundance: -
CDR3aa: CASSQTGGSPDTQYF
CDR3nt: TGTGCCAGCAGCCAAACGGGGGGTAGTCCAGATACGCAGTATTTT

j_gene: TRBJ1-1
d_gene: -
v_gene: TRBV7-2
abundance: -
CDR3aa: CASSWWTAAAGEAFF
CDR3nt: TGTGCCAGCAGCTGGTGGACGGCGGCTGCGGGCGAAGCTTTCTTT

j_gene: TRBJ2-7
d_gene: TRBD1
v_gene: TRBV5-1
abundance: once
CDR3aa: CASSLAGQASYEQYF
CDR3nt: TGCGCCAGCAGCTTGGCCGGACAGGCCTCCTACGAGCAGTACTTC

j_gene: TRBJ2-2
d_gene: -
v_gene: TRBV6-5
abundance: -
CDR3aa: CASMRGGTGELFF
CDR3nt: TGTGCCAGCATGAGGGGGGGCACCGGGGAGCTGTTTTTT

j_gene: TRBJ2-4
d_gene: TRBD2
v_gene: TRBV20-1
abundance: -
CDR3aa: CSASDTGTSGGSIQYF
CDR3nt: TGCAGTGCTAGTGACACCGGGACTAGCGGGGGGTCGATTCAGTACTTC

j_gene: TRBJ1-1
d_gene: -
v_gene: TRBV30
abundance: -
CDR3aa: CAWSLGPFEAFF
CDR3nt: TGTGCCTGGAGTCTGGGGCCTTTCGAAGCTTTCTTT

j_gene: TRBJ2-1
d_gene: TRBD2
v_gene: TRBV5-1
abundance: -
CDR3aa: CASSRVSGTDFNEQFF
CDR3nt: TGCGCCAGCAGCCGGGTCAGCGGGACCGACTTCAATGAGCAGTTCTTC

j_gene: TRBJ1-1
d_gene: -
v_gene: TRBV6-5
abundance: -
CDR3aa: CASSPGHHEAFF
CDR3nt: TGTGCCAGCAGTCCGGGACATCATGAAGCTTTCTTT

j_gene: TRBJ1-5
d_gene: TRBD1
v_gene: TRBV30
abundance: -
CDR3aa: CAWTRGQGDRQPQHF
CDR3nt: TGTGCCTGGACTAGGGGACAGGGGGACCGTCAGCCCCAGCATTTT

j_gene: TRBJ2-3
d_gene: -
v_gene: TRBV15
abundance: -
CDR3aa: CATSRDRRETQYF
CDR3nt: TGTGCCACCAGCAGAGATAGAAGGGAGACGCAGTATTTT

j_gene: TRBJ1-1
d_gene: -
v_gene: TRBV2
abundance: once
CDR3aa: CASRKDSMNTEAFF
CDR3nt: TGTGCCAGCAGAAAGGACAGCATGAACACTGAAGCTTTCTTT

j_gene: TRBJ2-2
d_gene: TRBD2
v_gene: TRBV5-1
abundance: once
CDR3aa: CASTVGGQTGELFF
CDR3nt: TGCGCCAGCACTGTGGGAGGGCAGACCGGGGAGCTGTTTTTT

j_gene: TRBJ1-5
d_gene: -
v_gene: TRBV6-6
abundance: few
CDR3aa: CASSPLGGFSNQPQHF
CDR3nt: TGTGCCAGCAGTCCCCTAGGTGGTTTTAGCAATCAGCCCCAGCATTTT

j_gene: TRBJ1-1
d_gene: -
v_gene: TRBV24-1
abundance: -
CDR3aa: CATSDSGTENTEAFF
CDR3nt: TGTGCCACCAGTGATTCGGGTACCGAGAACACTGAAGCTTTCTTT

j_gene: TRBJ1-2
d_gene: TRBD1
v_gene: TRBV5-1
abundance: -
CDR3aa: CASSSSGQGPGYTF
CDR3nt: TGCGCCAGCAGCTCCTCGGGACAGGGTCCTGGCTACACCTTC

j_gene: TRBJ2-5
d_gene: -
v_gene: TRBV5-4
abundance: few
CDR3aa: CASRGGTDREETQYF
CDR3nt: TGTGCCAGCAGGGGGGGAACCGACAGGGAAGAGACCCAGTACTTC

j_gene: TRBJ2-3
d_gene: TRBD1
v_gene: TRBV2
abundance: -
CDR3aa: CASRPGTEDTDTQYF
CDR3nt: TGTGCCAGCAGACCCGGGACAGAGGACACAGATACGCAGTATTTT

j_gene: TRBJ1-1
d_gene: -
v_gene: TRBV29-1
abundance: few
CDR3aa: CSVEDLMSLEAFF
CDR3nt: TGCAGCGTTGAAGATTTGATGTCACTTGAAGCTTTCTTT

j_gene: TRBJ2-7
d_gene: TRBD1
v_gene: TRBV3-1/TRBV3-2
abundance: -
CDR3aa: CASSGEGTGPYEQYF
CDR3nt: TGTGCCAGCAGCGGGGAAGGGACAGGCCCCTACGAGCAGTACTTC

j_gene: TRBJ1-1
d_gene: TRBD1
v_gene: TRBV5-6
abundance: -
CDR3aa: CASSLGQGVTEAFF
CDR3nt: TGTGCCAGCAGCTTGGGACAGGGCGTCACTGAAGCTTTCTTT

j_gene: TRBJ2-1
d_gene: -
v_gene: TRBV3-1/TRBV3-2
abundance: once
CDR3aa: CASSPRTSSVLRNEQFF
CDR3nt: TGTGCCAGCAGCCCTAGGACGTCTAGCGTCCTAAGGAATGAGCAGTTCTTC

j_gene: TRBJ1-5
d_gene: -
v_gene: TRBV5-8
abundance: -
CDR3aa: CASSLVGLSNQPQHF
CDR3nt: TGTGCCAGCAGCTTGGTTGGACTCAGCAATCAGCCCCAGCATTTT

j_gene: TRBJ2-1
d_gene: TRBD2
v_gene: TRBV4-3
abundance: -
CDR3aa: CASSLQTSGTYNEQFF
CDR3nt: TGCGCCAGCAGCCTCCAGACTAGCGGCACCTACAATGAGCAGTTCTTC

j_gene: TRBJ2-7
d_gene: TRBD1
v_gene: TRBV7-3
abundance: -
CDR3aa: CASSLYLLGTGITYEQYF
CDR3nt: TGTGCCAGCAGCTTATACTTGTTGGGGACAGGGATCACCTACGAGCAGTACTTC

j_gene: TRBJ1-2
d_gene: -
v_gene: TRBV29-1
abundance: few
CDR3aa: CSLTQGGEGYTF
CDR3nt: TGCAGCCTAACGCAAGGGGGGGAGGGCTACACCTTC

j_gene: TRBJ1-2
d_gene: TRBD1
v_gene: TRBV6-5
abundance: -
CDR3aa: CASSYSKTGGYGYTF
CDR3nt: TGTGCCAGCAGTTACTCGAAGACAGGGGGTTATGGCTACACCTTC

j_gene: TRBJ2-3
d_gene: TRBD2
v_gene: TRBV7-7
abundance: -
CDR3aa: CASSLGSGTSGGGTQYF
CDR3nt: TGTGCCAGCAGCTTAGGATCCGGGACTAGCGGAGGGGGTACGCAGTATTTT

j_gene: TRBJ2-1
d_gene: TRBD2
v_gene: TRBV7-3
abundance: -
CDR3aa: CASSPSRGEPRHNEQFF
CDR3nt: TGTGCCAGCAGCCCCTCGCGGGGGGAACCACGGCACAATGAGCAGTTCTTC

j_gene: TRBJ1-3
d_gene: TRBD1
v_gene: TRBV7-3
abundance: -
CDR3aa: CASSLTGGQPEGTIYF
CDR3nt: TGTGCCAGCAGCTTAACAGGGGGACAGCCCGAAGGGACCATATATTTT

j_gene: TRBJ1-1
d_gene: TRBD1
v_gene: TRBV25-1
abundance: -
CDR3aa: CASSPNRDSFTEAFF
CDR3nt: TGTGCCAGCAGCCCGAACCGGGACAGCTTCACTGAAGCTTTCTTT

j_gene: TRBJ2-7
d_gene: -
v_gene: TRBV25-1
abundance: -
CDR3aa: CASSLVGASYEQYF
CDR3nt: TGTGCCAGCAGTTTAGTGGGGGCCAGCTACGAGCAGTACTTC

j_gene: TRBJ1-4
d_gene: -
v_gene: TRBV7-2
abundance: -
CDR3aa: CASSLIASNEKLFF
CDR3nt: TGTGCCAGCAGCTTAATTGCCAGTAATGAAAAACTGTTTTTT

j_gene: TRBJ2-1
d_gene: -
v_gene: TRBV19
abundance: -
CDR3aa: CASSIGRRRNEQFF
CDR3nt: TGTGCCAGTAGTATAGGCCGCAGAAGAAATGAGCAGTTCTTC

j_gene: TRBJ2-7
d_gene: TRBD2
v_gene: TRBV7-2
abundance: few
CDR3aa: CASSLGHGTRYEQYF
CDR3nt: TGTGCCAGCAGCTTAGGCCACGGGACTAGATACGAGCAGTACTTC

j_gene: TRBJ1-2
d_gene: -
v_gene: TRBV6-5
abundance: -
CDR3aa: CASSPMGGNNYGYTF
CDR3nt: TGTGCCAGCAGCCCCATGGGGGGGAACAACTATGGCTACACCTTC

j_gene: TRBJ1-2
d_gene: TRBD1
v_gene: TRBV6-5
abundance: -
CDR3aa: CASSDQGARGYTF
CDR3nt: TGTGCCAGCAGCGATCAGGGGGCGAGAGGCTACACCTTC

j_gene: TRBJ2-3
d_gene: -
v_gene: TRBV12-5
abundance: once
CDR3aa: CASGRQMEQGVADTQYF
CDR3nt: TGTGCTAGTGGCCGTCAGATGGAACAGGGTGTCGCAGATACGCAGTATTTT

j_gene: TRBJ2-7
d_gene: TRBD1
v_gene: TRBV28
abundance: -
CDR3aa: CASRPPGTGVYEQYF
CDR3nt: TGTGCCAGCCGACCACCCGGGACAGGGGTCTACGAGCAGTACTTC